Each of the 17 T cell receptor beta chains below was sequenced from the same sample in a study of neoadjuvant anti-PD-1 for oral cavity cancer. Profiled with immunoSEQ multiplex PCR; TCRdb holds only in-frame clones, not every one. The sample lists 15,000 to 20,000 clones, 55% to 70% occurring once. Sequenced here: PBMCs, sampled before nivolumab (anti-PD-1) treatment. The receptors here all came from a person aged 40 to 85 with oral cavity squamous cell carcinoma.

The rearrangement joins TRBV5-1 to TRBJ2-7; TRBD1 aligns across 7 bases. V lost 0 bases and J lost 6; bases outside the gene matches: 9. CDR1 and CDR2 (germline): SGHRS, YFSETQ. The CDR3 extends over 15 amino acids. CDR3 protein: CASSLETGIGSEQYF. The CDR3 bases are TGCGCCAGCAGCTTGGAGACAGGGATCGGCTCCGAGCAGTACTTC.

The count of this clone is one. The V call is TRBV2, the J call TRBJ1-2, with D hard to call. The length of the CDR3 is 16 residues. Trimming shortened V by 5 bases and J by 0 bases, and 16 bases separated the two germline ends. Germline V gene lookup returns CDR1 SNHLY and CDR2 FYNNEI. In DNA, the CDR3 is TGTGCCAGCAGTTACGACTACGGACGGCCTAACTATGGCTACACCTTC. Its protein is CASSYDYGRPNYGYTF. Complete variable domain (other parts from reference TRBV2 and TRBJ1-2): EPEVTQTPSHQVTQMGQEVILRCVPISNHLYFYWYRQILGQKVEFLVSFYNNEISEKSEIFDDQFSVERPDGSNFTLKIRSTKLEDSAMYFCASSYDYGRPNYGYTFGSGTRLTVV.

The CDR3 nucleotides are TGTGCCAGCAGTGACTTGGGACAGGGGCGGGCTGAAGCTTTCTTT. Translated: CASSDLGQGRAEAFF. The chain carries TRBV6-1 and TRBJ1-1; 10 bases are shared with TRBD1. V shed 3 bases, J shed 6 bases, and the junction held 7 bases outside the gene matches. Germline V lookup: CDR1 MNHNS, CDR2 SASEGT. The length of the CDR3 is 15 residues.

This clone was recorded a few times. This chain connects TRBV7-9 to TRBJ2-2; no clear D gene. V shed 5 bases and J shed 5 bases, with 3 bases lying between them. From germline, CDR1 is SEHNR and CDR2 FQNEAQ (reference sequence). The CDR3 is 11 amino acids. Here the CDR3 reads CASSPTGELFF. CDR3 nucleotides: TGTGCCAGCAGCCCTACCGGGGAGCTGTTTTTT.

This rearrangement joins TRBV18 to TRBJ1-3; TRBD1 aligns across 8 bases. In germline, CDR1 is KGHSH, CDR2 LQKENI. The CDR3 has 14 amino acids. The J segment lost 4 bases and the V segment lost 5 bases, leaving 4 bases of the junction unmatched. The CDR3 DNA sequence: TGTGCCAGCTCATCAGGGACAGGAGGAAACACCATATATTTT. This codes for CASSSGTGGNTIYF.

This clone was counted only a few times. The V call is TRBV19, the J call TRBJ1-1; 7 nucleotides align to TRBD1. The J segment lost 2 bases and the V segment lost 4 bases, leaving 4 bases of the junction unmatched. The CDR3 is made up of 14 amino acids. Germline V lookup: CDR1 LNHDA, CDR2 SQIVND (reference sequence). CDR3 coding DNA: TGTGCCAGTAGTACTCGGGACAGAAACACTGAAGCTTTCTTT. It specifies CASSTRDRNTEAFF.

The chain has TRBV5-1 and TRBJ2-3, with a tentative D call TRBD1 (6 bases). Germline V gives CDR1 SGHRS, CDR2 YFSETQ. The length of the CDR3 is 16 residues. Trimming left V 4 bases short and J 2 bases short, with 17 bases between. Here the CDR3 DNA reads TGCGCCAGCAGCCCCCAGACAGGCACCTACACAGATACGCAGTATTTT. Residues: CASSPQTGTYTDTQYF.

V is TRBV18 and J is TRBJ2-7; a weak D match, TRBD2 (5 bases). Germline loops: CDR1 KGHSH, CDR2 LQKENI. The CDR3 runs to 14 residues. The V end lost 0 bases, the J end lost 0 bases, and 6 bases lay between the germline ends. The CDR3 loop reads CASSPPGSSYEQYF. CDR3 DNA: TGTGCCAGCTCACCACCAGGGAGCTCCTACGAGCAGTACTTC.

This rearrangement joins TRBV5-6 to TRBJ2-1; D is perhaps TRBD1 or TRBD2 (5 bases each). Trimming removed 1 base from V and 13 bases from J, with 9 bases in between. Germline assignment: CDR1 SGHDT and CDR2 YYEEEE. The CDR3 has 11 amino acids. The CDR3 region is CASSLLGTQFF. The DNA for the CDR3 is TGTGCCAGCAGCTTGTTAGGGACCCAGTTCTTC.

The chain employs TRBV25-1 and TRBJ1-1, with a weak D call TRBD1 (5 bases). The CDR3 length is 14 residues. V was clipped by 8 bases and J by 1 base, with 14 bases between them. Germline V gene lookup returns CDR1 MGHDK and CDR2 SYGVNS. This CDR3 reads CASLGGSGNTEAFF. The DNA of the CDR3 is TGTGCCAGCTTGGGGGGTAGCGGGAACACTGAAGCTTTCTTT.

The gene calls are TRBV29-1 and TRBJ1-4, with TRBD1 identical over 7 bases. The CDR3 runs 15 residues. Unmatched junction bases numbered 10, after V lost 2 bases and J lost 7 bases. CDR1 and CDR2 from the germline V gene are SQVTM and ANQGSEA. CDR3 in DNA: TGCAGCGTTGAAAACGCCCGGGACAGAGCTGAAAAACTGTTTTTT. It encodes CSVENARDRAEKLFF.

V is TRBV19 and J is TRBJ1-5, with 10 positions matching TRBD1. This CDR3 region has 16 residues. The V and J ends lost 0 bases and 6 bases, in that order; junction bases with no gene match: 5. CDR1 is LNHDA and CDR2 is SQIVND in the germline V gene (reference sequence). The CDR3 nucleotides read TGTGCCAGTAGTATAGATCGGGACAGGGGAGGTCAGCCCCAGCATTTT. It encodes CASSIDRDRGGQPQHF. The full variable domain, rest sourced from reference TRBV19 and TRBJ1-5, is DGGITQSPKYLFRKEGQNVTLSCEQNLNHDAMYWYRQDPGQGLRLIYYSQIVNDFQKGDIAEGYSVSREKKESFPLTVTSAQKNPTAFYLCASSIDRDRGGQPQHFGDGTRLSIL.

CDR3 nucleotide sequence: TGTGCCAGCAGGACCGGACAGGGTGGGAACACTGAAGCTTTCTTT. Its protein product is CASRTGQGGNTEAFF. V usage is TRBV28 and J usage is TRBJ1-1, with 8 nucleotides matching TRBD1. V lost 6 bases and J lost 1; bases outside the gene matches: 7. The germline V gene has CDR1 MDHEN and CDR2 SYDVKM. This CDR3 comprises 15 residues.

Only a few counts were recorded for this clone. The V call is TRBV13, the J call TRBJ1-2; weak D call: TRBD1 (5 bases). The CDR3 is 14 residues long. In germline, CDR1 is PRHDT, CDR2 FYEKMQ (reference sequence). V lost 4 bases and J lost 2, with 11 bases in between. DNA of the CDR3: TGTGCCAGCAGCTCTGGGGGGGAAAACTATGGCTACACCTTC. Its translation: CASSSGGENYGYTF.

This clone was observed a handful of times. The J gene is TRBJ1-5, the V gene TRBV6-1, with 9 positions matching TRBD1. Germline V CDR1 and CDR2: MNHNS, SASEGT. The V gene end was trimmed by 6 bases and the J gene end by 6 bases; junction bases not matched to a gene: 3. The CDR3 runs 13 residues. CDR3 DNA: TGTGCCAGCAGCGTGACAGGGGGTCAGCCCCAGCATTTT. Translating gives CASSVTGGQPQHF.

V gene TRBV30 combines with J gene TRBJ2-7, with 8 bases lining up with TRBD1. Germline V gene sequence: CDR1 GTSNPN, CDR2 SVGIG (reference sequence). With 0 bases clipped from V and 4 bases from J, the junction kept 5 bases outside the gene matches. The CDR3 consists of 14 residues. CDR3 region: CAWSVQDRVYEQYF. CDR3 sequence (DNA): TGTGCCTGGAGTGTTCAGGACAGGGTGTACGAGCAGTACTTC. The whole variable domain, remainder taken from reference TRBV30 and TRBJ2-7, is SQTIHQWPATLVQPVGSPLSLECTVEGTSNPNLYWYRQAAGRGLQLLFYSVGIGQISSEVPQNLSASRPQDRQFILSSKKLLLSDSGFYLCAWSVQDRVYEQYFGPGTRLTVT.

The rearrangement uses TRBV7-8 and TRBJ1-4; D remains ambiguous. This CDR3 is built from 15 residues. Trimming stripped 5 bases from V and 8 bases from J, with 18 bases between. Per germline, CDR1 SGHVS and CDR2 FQNEAQ. The CDR3 coding sequence is TGTGCCAGCAGCCTTAGGACGCCGAAAGAAGAAAAACTGTTTTTT. Its translation is CASSLRTPKEEKLFF.